A single sample is the source of the 7 T cell receptor beta chains below, sequenced in a study of blood T cell repertoires in COVID-19. The table came from immunoSEQ multiplex PCR; TCRdb's copy has only in-frame clones and leaves some out. In the table there are about 210,000 clones, 70% to 90% of which are singletons. The sample taken for sequencing was peripheral blood. The receptors were sampled from a woman aged 40-49 years with acute or convalescent COVID-19.

This chain connects TRBV10-2 to TRBJ1-5; D might be TRBD1 (6 bases). In germline, CDR1 is WSHSY, CDR2 SAAADI. This CDR3 is 14 amino acids long. V lost 3 bases, J lost 2 bases, and 8 bases lay in between. The CDR3 sequence: CASSDSGGNQPQHF. DNA for the CDR3: TGCGCCAGCAGTGACTCAGGGGGCAATCAGCCCCAGCATTTT.

The chain recombines TRBV5-4 with TRBJ2-1; 8 positions match TRBD1. CDR1 SGHNT and CDR2 YYREEE come from the germline V gene (reference sequence). The CDR3 spans 14 residues. V dropped 4 bases and J dropped 7; count of bases not matched to a gene: 7. The CDR3 DNA is TGTGCCAGCAGCCCCCAGACAGGGGAGAATGAGCAGTTCTTC. Protein: CASSPQTGENEQFF.

The chain employs TRBV7-2 and TRBJ1-1, with D possibly being TRBD1 (6 bases). This CDR3 region has 14 residues. Between the trimmed V and J ends, which lost 3 bases and 7 bases, there was a span of 15 bases. Germline V lookup: CDR1 SGHTA, CDR2 FQGNSA. CDR3 protein: CASSFPGHPFEAFF. The CDR3 DNA follows: TGTGCCAGCAGCTTTCCGGGACATCCTTTTGAAGCTTTCTTT.

CDR3 sequence reads: CASSQDISRSYNSPLHF. The CDR3 coding sequence is TGCGCCAGCAGCCAAGATATATCCCGCTCCTATAATTCACCCCTCCACTTT. The gene calls are TRBV4-1 and TRBJ1-6; D not certain. The CDR3 has 17 amino acids. Trimming stripped 0 bases from V and 0 bases from J, with 9 bases between. The germline CDR1 and CDR2 sequences are MGHRA and YSYEKL.

The chain combines TRBV10-2 with TRBJ2-1, with unresolved D. The CDR3 runs to 11 residues. The germline V gene encodes CDR1 WSHSY and CDR2 SAAADI. The V gene lost 6 bases and the J gene lost 9 bases, with 9 bases spanning the gap. The CDR3 DNA is TGCGCCAGCAGCGCCACCGGTGAGCAGTTCTTC. Translated, it gives CASSATGEQFF.

This clone occurred a few times. This chain joins TRBV5-1 and TRBJ2-2; a weak D match, TRBD2 (5 bases). V lost 0 bases, J lost 11 bases, and 8 bases lay in between. The CDR3 spans 12 residues. The germline CDR1 and CDR2 sequences are SGHRS and YFSETQ. This CDR3 reads CASSLAGIELFF. The CDR3 bases are TGCGCCAGCAGCTTGGCGGGGATTGAGCTGTTTTTT.

This clone was picked up one time. The chain joins TRBV12-3 or TRBV12-4 to TRBJ2-2; TRBD2 is a possible D gene (5 bases). Deletions cut 8 bases from V and 5 bases from J, with 9 bases between. The CDR3 spans 12 residues. CDR3 sequence (DNA): TGTGCCAGCCGGCCGGGGACCGGGGAGCTGTTTTTT. Protein sequence: CASRPGTGELFF.